This record concerns one T cell receptor (beta chain) sequence. Its antigen is not identified. Compared with germline, one end of the junction differs, possibly owing to a read error. The record originates from a study of blood T cells in healthy people across ages. Overall study results and limits: Naive and antigen-experienced cells could not be conclusively compared, given unsorted PBMCs. Relative to aged donors, long-lived donors carried more naive CD4+ cells and displayed higher diversity. It was held that diversity estimates obtained from one million T cells represented underestimates.

A J-beta primer mix and a sample-barcoded 5' primer were used in a second PCR of about 7 to 12 cycles. Each cDNA molecule carried a tag from a template-switch adaptor that contained 12 random nucleotides. TCRdb fed the 5' RACE reads into MiXCR, producing one record per CDR3 protein. The sample lists around 1,500,000 distinct CDR3 sequences, about 30% occurring once. This CDR3 comprises 12 residues. Germline CDR1 and CDR2: SGHTA and FQGNSA. What was sequenced was blood. The TCR sequence derives from a woman in her 30s in good health. The chain is built from TRBV7-2 and TRBJ2-3; D unclear. For the CDR3, the DNA is TGTGCCGGCAGCCCCCTCACAGATACGCAGTATTTT. This encodes CAGSPLTDTQYF.